A selection of T cell receptor beta chains follows, all from one sample in a study of PD-L1 blockade in urothelial cancer. Only in-frame clones appear in the TCRdb table, and some are missing; sequencing was by immunoSEQ multiplex PCR. The sample comprises around 100,000 clones, 91% of which are singletons, and roughly 0.93% rests with the top ten. This specimen consisted of PBMCs, obtained around atezolizumab (anti-PD-L1) treatment. These receptors came from a woman older than 75 with urothelial cancer. CDR3s include the opening cysteine and the closing phenylalanine or tryptophan. Each record gives: D gene, J gene, V gene, clone size, CDR3 protein, CDR3 DNA. A D gene is named only where the DNA matches it firmly. Some rows mark clone size as missing; the rest say once, few, many or name a class of expanded clone.

TRBD1	TRBJ2-7	TRBV14	-	CASSPGQGIGSYEQYF	TGTGCCAGCAGTCCGGGACAGGGGATCGGCTCCTACGAGCAGTACTTC
TRBD1	TRBJ1-5	TRBV28	-	CASRGTGYSNQPQHF	TGTGCCAGCAGAGGGACAGGCTATAGCAATCAGCCCCAGCATTTT
-	TRBJ2-2	TRBV7-3	-	CASSLTNQGTGELFF	TGTGCCAGCAGCTTAACCAACCAGGGCACCGGGGAGCTGTTTTTT
-	TRBJ2-7	TRBV25-1	-	CASSDRANYEQYF	TGTGCCAGCAGTGACAGGGCGAACTACGAGCAGTACTTC
TRBD1	TRBJ2-3	TRBV7-3	-	CASSRTGGTDTQYF	TGTGCCAGCAGCCGGACAGGTGGCACAGATACGCAGTATTTT
-	TRBJ1-5	TRBV19	-	CATGENGGNQPQHF	TGTGCCACAGGGGAAAATGGGGGCAATCAGCCCCAGCATTTT
TRBD2	TRBJ2-7	TRBV10-3	-	CAISESGRNNIPGGQYF	TGTGCCATCAGTGAGTCGGGGAGGAATAATATACCGGGGGGGCAGTACTTC
-	TRBJ1-3	TRBV9	-	CASSVDLRGSGNTIYF	TGTGCCAGCAGCGTAGATCTCCGGGGCTCTGGAAACACCATATATTTT
TRBD1	TRBJ2-3	TRBV5-1	once	CASSLVRTGGTDTQYF	TGCGCCAGCAGCTTGGTTAGGACAGGGGGCACAGATACGCAGTATTTT
TRBD2	TRBJ2-7	TRBV6-5	-	CASSYEAGVAGEQYF	TGTGCCAGCAGTTACGAGGCGGGAGTGGCAGGCGAGCAGTACTTC